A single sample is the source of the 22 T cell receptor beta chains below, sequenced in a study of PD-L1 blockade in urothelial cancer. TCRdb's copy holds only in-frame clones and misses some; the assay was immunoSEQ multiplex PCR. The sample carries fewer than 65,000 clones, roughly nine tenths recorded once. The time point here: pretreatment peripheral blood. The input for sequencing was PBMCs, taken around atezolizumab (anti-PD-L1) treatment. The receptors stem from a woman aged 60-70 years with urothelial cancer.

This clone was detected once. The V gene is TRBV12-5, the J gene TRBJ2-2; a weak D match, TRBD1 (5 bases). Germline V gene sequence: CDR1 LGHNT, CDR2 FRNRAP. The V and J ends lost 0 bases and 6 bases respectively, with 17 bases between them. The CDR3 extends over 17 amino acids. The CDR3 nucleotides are TGTGCTAGTGGTTTGGTACTTACCAGGGTATTACCCGGGGAGCTGTTTTTT. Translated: CASGLVLTRVLPGELFF. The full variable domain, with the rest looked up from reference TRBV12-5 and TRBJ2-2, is DARVTQTPRHKVTEMGQEVTMRCQPILGHNTVFWYRQTMMQGLELLAYFRNRAPLDDSGMPKDRFSAEMPDATLATLKIQPSEPRDSAVYFCASGLVLTRVLPGELFFGEGSRLTVL.

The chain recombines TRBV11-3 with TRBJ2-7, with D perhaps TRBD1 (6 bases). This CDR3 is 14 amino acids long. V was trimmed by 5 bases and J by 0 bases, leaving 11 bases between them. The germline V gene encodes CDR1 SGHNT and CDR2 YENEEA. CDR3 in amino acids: CASSLTGLSYEQYF. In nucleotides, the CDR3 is TGTGCCAGCAGCCTTACAGGGCTCTCCTACGAGCAGTACTTC.

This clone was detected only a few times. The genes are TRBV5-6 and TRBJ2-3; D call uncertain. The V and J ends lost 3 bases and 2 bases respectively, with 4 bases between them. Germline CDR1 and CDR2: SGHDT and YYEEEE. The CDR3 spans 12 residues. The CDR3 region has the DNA TGTGCCAGCAGCTACACCACAGATACGCAGTATTTT. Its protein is CASSYTTDTQYF.

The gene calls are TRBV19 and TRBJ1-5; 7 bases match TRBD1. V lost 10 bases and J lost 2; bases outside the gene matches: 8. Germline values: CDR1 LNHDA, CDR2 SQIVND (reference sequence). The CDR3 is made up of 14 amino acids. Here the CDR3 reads CATSLGGGNQPQHF. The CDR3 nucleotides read TGTGCCACCAGCCTAGGGGGCGGCAATCAGCCCCAGCATTTT.

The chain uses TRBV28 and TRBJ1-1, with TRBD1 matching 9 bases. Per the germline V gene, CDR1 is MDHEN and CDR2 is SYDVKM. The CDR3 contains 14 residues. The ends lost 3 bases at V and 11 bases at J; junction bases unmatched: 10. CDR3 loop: CASSFYGTGQLAFF. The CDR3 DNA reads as TGTGCCAGCAGTTTCTACGGGACAGGGCAATTGGCTTTCTTT.

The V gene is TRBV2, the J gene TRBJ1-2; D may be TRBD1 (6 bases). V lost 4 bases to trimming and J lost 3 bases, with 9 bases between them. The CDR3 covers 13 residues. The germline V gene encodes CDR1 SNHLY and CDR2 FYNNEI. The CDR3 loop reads CASSARTDYGYTF. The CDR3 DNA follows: TGTGCCAGCAGTGCAAGGACAGACTATGGCTACACCTTC. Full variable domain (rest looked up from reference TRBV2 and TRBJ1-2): EPEVTQTPSHQVTQMGQEVILRCVPISNHLYFYWYRQILGQKVEFLVSFYNNEISEKSEIFDDQFSVERPDGSNFTLKIRSTKLEDSAMYFCASSARTDYGYTFGSGTRLTVV.

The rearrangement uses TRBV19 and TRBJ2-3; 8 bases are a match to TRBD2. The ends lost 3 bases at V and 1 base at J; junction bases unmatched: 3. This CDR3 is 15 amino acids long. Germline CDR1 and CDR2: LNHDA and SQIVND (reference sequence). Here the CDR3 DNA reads TGTGCCAGTAGTATCGGACTAGCCCGCACAGATACGCAGTATTTT. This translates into CASSIGLARTDTQYF.

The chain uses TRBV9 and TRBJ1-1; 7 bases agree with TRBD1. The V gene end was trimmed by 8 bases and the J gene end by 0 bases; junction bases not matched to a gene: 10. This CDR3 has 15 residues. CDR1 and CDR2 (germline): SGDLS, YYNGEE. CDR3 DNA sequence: TGTGCCAGAGGGGGCGGCGTGGGGATGAACACTGAAGCTTTCTTT. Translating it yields CARGGGVGMNTEAFF.

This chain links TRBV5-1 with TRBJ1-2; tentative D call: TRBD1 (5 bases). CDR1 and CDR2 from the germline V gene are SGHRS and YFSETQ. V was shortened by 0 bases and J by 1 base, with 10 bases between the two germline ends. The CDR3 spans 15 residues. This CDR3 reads CASSLEAGLNYGYTF. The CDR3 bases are TGCGCCAGCAGCTTGGAGGCAGGGCTTAACTATGGCTACACCTTC.

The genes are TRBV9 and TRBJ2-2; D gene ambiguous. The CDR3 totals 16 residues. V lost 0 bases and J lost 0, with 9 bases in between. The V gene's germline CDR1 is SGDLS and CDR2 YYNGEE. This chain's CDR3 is CASSVAGAANTGELFF. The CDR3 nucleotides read TGTGCCAGCAGCGTAGCTGGAGCAGCGAACACCGGGGAGCTGTTTTTT.

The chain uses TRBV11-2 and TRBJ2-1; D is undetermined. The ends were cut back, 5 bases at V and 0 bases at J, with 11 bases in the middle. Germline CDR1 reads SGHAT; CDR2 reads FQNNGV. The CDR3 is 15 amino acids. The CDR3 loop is CASSTDFYSYNEQFF. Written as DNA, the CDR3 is TGTGCCAGCAGCACTGACTTTTACTCCTACAATGAGCAGTTCTTC.

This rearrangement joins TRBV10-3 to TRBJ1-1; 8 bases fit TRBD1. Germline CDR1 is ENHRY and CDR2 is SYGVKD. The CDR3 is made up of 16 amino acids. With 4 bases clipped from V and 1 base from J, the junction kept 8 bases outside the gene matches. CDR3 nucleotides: TGTGCCATCAGTGCCAGACAGGGGATCACGAACACTGAAGCTTTCTTT. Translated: CAISARQGITNTEAFF.

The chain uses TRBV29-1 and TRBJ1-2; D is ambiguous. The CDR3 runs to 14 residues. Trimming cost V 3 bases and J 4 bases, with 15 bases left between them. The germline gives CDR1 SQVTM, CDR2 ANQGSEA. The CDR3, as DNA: TGCAGCGTTGATCTTGTTAGCACGGGCTATGGCTACACCTTC. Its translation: CSVDLVSTGYGYTF.

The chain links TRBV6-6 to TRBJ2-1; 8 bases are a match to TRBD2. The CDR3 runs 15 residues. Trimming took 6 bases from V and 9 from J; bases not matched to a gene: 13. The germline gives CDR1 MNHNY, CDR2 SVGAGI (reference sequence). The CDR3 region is CASSLRGGPLSEQFF. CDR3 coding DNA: TGTGCCAGCAGCCTCCGGGGGGGACCGCTTAGTGAGCAGTTCTTC.

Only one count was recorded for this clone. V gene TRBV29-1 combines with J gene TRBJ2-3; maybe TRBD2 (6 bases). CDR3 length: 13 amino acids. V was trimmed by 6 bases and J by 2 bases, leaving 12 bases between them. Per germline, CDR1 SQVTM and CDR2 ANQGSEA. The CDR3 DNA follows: TGCAGCGTGGGGGGACTTCACACAGATACGCAGTATTTT. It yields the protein CSVGGLHTDTQYF.

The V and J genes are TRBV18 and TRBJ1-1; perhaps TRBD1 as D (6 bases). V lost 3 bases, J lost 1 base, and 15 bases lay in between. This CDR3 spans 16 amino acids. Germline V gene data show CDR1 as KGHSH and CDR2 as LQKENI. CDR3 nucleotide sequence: TGTGCCAGCTCACCCTCAGGGGTTGGATCGAACACTGAAGCTTTCTTT. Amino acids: CASSPSGVGSNTEAFF.

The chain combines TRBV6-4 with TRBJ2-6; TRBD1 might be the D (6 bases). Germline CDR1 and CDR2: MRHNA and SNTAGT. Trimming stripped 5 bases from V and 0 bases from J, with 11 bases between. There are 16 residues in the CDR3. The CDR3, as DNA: TGTGCCAGCAGTCTCACAGGGTCCTCTGGGGCCAACGTCCTGACTTTC. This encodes CASSLTGSSGANVLTF.

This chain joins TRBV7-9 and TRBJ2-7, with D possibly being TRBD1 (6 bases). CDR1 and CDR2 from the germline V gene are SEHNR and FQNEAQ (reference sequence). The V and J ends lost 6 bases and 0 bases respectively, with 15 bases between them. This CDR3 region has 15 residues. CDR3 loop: CASRGGGQSSYEQYF. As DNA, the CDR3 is TGTGCCAGCAGGGGTGGGGGCCAAAGCTCCTACGAGCAGTACTTC.

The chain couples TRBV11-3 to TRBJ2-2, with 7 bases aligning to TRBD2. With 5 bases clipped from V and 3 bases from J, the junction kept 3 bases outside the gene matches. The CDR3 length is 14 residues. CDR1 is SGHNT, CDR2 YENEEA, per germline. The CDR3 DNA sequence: TGTGCCAGCAGCGGGGAGGGAGACACCGGGGAGCTGTTTTTT. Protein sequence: CASSGEGDTGELFF.

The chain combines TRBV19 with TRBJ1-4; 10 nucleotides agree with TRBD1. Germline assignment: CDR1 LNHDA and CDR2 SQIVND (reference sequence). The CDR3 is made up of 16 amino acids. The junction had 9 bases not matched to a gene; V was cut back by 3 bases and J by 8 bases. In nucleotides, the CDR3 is TGTGCCAGTAGTATCGCCCCGGGACAGGGGTACGAAAAACTGTTTTTT. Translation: CASSIAPGQGYEKLFF.

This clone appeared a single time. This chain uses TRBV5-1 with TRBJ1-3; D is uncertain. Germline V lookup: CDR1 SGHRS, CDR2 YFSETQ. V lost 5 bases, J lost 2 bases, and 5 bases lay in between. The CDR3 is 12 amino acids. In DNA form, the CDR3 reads TGCGCCAGCAGGGAGACTGGAAACACCATATATTTT. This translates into CASRETGNTIYF.

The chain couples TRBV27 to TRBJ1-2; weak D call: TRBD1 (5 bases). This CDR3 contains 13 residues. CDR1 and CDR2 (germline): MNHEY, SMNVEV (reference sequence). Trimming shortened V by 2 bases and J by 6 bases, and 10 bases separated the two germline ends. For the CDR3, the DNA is TGTGCCAGCAGTTTAGCGGGGGATAATGGCTACACCTTC. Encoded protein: CASSLAGDNGYTF.